One and the same sample provided the 2 T cell receptor beta chains below, sequenced in a study of blood T cells in healthy people across ages. Combining a sample-barcoded 5' primer with a J-beta primer mix, a second PCR ran for roughly 6 to 12 cycles. TCRdb fed the 5' RACE reads into MiXCR, producing one record per CDR3 protein. The sample has approximately 600,000 distinct CDR3 sequences, about 54% seen once. The sequencing sample was made of blood. The receptors originated from a man aged 55 to 70 in good health.

The rearrangement links TRBV2 to TRBJ2-3; 13 nucleotides agree with TRBD2. The trim removed 6 bases at V and 4 bases at J, leaving 10 bases unmatched. Germline V gene sequence: CDR1 SNHLY, CDR2 FYNNEI. This CDR3 is built from 17 residues. As DNA, the CDR3 is TGTGCCAGCAGGGGTGGACTAGCGGGGGTAGGAGCAGATACGCAGTATTTT. Translation: CASRGGLAGVGADTQYF. Supplemented by reference TRBV2 and TRBJ2-3, the full variable domain reads EPEVTQTPSHQVTQMGQEVILRCVPISNHLYFYWYRQILGQKVEFLVSFYNNEISEKSEIFDDQFSVERPDGSNFTLKIRSTKLEDSAMYFCASRGGLAGVGADTQYFGPGTRLTVL.

The chain carries TRBV7-9 and TRBJ1-2, with a tentative D call TRBD1 (5 bases). The CDR3 runs 16 residues. Trimming left V 4 bases short and J 1 base short, with 16 bases between. Germline V gene data show CDR1 as SEHNR and CDR2 as FQNEAQ (reference sequence). The CDR3 nucleotides are TGTGCCAGCAGCTCACCCCGCGGGGGGGATAACTATGGCTACACCTTC. Its translation is CASSSPRGGDNYGYTF.